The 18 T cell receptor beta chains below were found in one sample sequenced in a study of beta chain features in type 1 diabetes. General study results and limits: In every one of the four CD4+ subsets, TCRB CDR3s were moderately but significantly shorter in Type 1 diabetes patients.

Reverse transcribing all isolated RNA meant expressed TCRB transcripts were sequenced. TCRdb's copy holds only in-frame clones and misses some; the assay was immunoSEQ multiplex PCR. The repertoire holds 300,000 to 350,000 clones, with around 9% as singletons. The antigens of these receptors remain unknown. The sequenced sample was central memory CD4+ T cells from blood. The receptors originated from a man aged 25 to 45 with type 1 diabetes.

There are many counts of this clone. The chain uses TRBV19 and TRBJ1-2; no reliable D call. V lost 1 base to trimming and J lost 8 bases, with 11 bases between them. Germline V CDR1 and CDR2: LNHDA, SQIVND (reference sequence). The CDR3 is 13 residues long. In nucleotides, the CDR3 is TGTGCCAGTAGTATAGGAGTCAGCGGCGGCTACACCTTC. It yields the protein CASSIGVSGGYTF.

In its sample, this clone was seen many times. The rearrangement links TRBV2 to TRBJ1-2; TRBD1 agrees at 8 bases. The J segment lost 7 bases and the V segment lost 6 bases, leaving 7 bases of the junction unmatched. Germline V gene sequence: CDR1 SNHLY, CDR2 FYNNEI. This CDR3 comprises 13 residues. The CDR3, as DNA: TGTGCCAGCAGACGCGACAGGGGCAGTGGCTACACCTTC. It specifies CASRRDRGSGYTF. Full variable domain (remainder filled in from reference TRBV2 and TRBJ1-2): EPEVTQTPSHQVTQMGQEVILRCVPISNHLYFYWYRQILGQKVEFLVSFYNNEISEKSEIFDDQFSVERPDGSNFTLKIRSTKLEDSAMYFCASRRDRGSGYTFGSGTRLTVV.

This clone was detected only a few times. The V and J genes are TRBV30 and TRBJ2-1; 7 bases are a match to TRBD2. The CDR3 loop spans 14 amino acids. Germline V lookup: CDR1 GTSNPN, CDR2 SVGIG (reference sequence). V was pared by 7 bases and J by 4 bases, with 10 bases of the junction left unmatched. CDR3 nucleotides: TGTGCCTCCAAGGTCCCGGGGGGATACAATGAGCAGTTCTTC. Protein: CASKVPGGYNEQFF.

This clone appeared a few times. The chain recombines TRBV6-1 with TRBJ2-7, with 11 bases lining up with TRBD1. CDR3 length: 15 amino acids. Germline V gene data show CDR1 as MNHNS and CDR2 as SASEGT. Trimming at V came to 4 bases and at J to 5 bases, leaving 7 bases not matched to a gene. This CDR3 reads CASSGRTGGFDEQYF. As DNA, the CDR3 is TGTGCCAGCAGTGGCAGGACAGGGGGCTTCGACGAGCAGTACTTC.

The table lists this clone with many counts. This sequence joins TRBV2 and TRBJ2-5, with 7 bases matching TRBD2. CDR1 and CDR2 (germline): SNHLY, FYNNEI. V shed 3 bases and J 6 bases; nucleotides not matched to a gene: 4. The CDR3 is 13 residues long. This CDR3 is CASSDDGGKTQYF. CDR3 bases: TGTGCCAGCAGTGACGACGGGGGGAAGACCCAGTACTTC.

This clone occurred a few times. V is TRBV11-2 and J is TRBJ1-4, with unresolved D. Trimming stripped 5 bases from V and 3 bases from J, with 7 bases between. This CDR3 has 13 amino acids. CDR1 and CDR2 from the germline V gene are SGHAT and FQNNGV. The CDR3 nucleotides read TGTGCCAGCAGCCCCGACTCTAATGAAAAACTGTTTTTT. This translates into CASSPDSNEKLFF.

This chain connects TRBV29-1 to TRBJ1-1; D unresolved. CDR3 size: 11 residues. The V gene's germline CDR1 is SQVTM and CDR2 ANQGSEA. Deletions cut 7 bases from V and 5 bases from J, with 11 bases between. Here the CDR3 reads CSAALRTEAFF. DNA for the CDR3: TGCAGCGCGGCCCTAAGGACTGAAGCTTTCTTT.

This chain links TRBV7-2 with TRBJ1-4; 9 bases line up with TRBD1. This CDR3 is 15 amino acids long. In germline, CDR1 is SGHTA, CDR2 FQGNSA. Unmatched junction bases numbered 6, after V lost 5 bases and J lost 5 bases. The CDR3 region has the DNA TGTGCCAGCAGCCGTCAGGGGACAGGGAATGAAAAACTGTTTTTT. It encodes CASSRQGTGNEKLFF.

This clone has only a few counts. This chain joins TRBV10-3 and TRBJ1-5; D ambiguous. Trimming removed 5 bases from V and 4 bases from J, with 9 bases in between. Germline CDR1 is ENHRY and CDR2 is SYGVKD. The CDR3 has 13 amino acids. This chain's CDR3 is CAISPDGNQPQHF. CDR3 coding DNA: TGTGCCATCAGTCCGGACGGGAATCAGCCCCAGCATTTT.

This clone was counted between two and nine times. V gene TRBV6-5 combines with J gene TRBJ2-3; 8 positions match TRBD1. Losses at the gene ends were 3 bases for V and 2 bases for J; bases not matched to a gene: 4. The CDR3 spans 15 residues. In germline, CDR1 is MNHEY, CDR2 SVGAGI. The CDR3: CASSYTGGNTDTQYF. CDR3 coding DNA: TGTGCCAGCAGTTATACAGGGGGAAACACAGATACGCAGTATTTT.

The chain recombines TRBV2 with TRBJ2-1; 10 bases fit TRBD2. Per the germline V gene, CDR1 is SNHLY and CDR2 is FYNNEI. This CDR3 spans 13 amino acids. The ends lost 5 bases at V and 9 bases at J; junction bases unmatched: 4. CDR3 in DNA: TGTGCCAGCAGTAGCGGGGGGGCCGTTGAGCAGTTCTTC. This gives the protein CASSSGGAVEQFF.

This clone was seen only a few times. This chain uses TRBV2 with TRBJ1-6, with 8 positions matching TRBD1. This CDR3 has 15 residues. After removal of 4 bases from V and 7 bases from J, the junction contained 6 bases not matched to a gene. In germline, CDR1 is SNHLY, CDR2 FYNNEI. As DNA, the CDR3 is TGTGCCAGCAGTGGACCGGACAGGGTAAATTCACCCCTCCACTTT. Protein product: CASSGPDRVNSPLHF.

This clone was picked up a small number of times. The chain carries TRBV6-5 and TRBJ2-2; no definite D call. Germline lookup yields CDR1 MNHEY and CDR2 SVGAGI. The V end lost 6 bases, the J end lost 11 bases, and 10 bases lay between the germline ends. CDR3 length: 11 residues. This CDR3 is CASSLNRELFF. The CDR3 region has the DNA TGTGCCAGCAGCCTGAACCGTGAGCTGTTTTTT.

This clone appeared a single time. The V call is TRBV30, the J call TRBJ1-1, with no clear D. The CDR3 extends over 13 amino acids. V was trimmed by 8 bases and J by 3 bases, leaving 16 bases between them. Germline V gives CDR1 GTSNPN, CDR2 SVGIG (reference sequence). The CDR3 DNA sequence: TGTGCCAGCAGCTCTATGGTGGACACTGAAGCTTTCTTT. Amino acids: CASSSMVDTEAFF.

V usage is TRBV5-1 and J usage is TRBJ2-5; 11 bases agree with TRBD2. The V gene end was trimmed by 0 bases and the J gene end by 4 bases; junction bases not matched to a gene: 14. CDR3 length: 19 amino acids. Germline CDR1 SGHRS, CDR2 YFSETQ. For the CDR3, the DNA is TGCGCCAGCAGCTTGGATCCCAATAAGGCTAGCGGGGGGAGAGAGACCCAGTACTTC. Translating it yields CASSLDPNKASGGRETQYF.

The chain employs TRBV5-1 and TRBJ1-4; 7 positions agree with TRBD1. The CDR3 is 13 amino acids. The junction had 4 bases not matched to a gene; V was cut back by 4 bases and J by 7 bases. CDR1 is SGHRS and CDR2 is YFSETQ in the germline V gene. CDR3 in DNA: TGCGCCAGCAGCCCGGGACAGAGTGAAAAACTGTTTTTT. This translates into CASSPGQSEKLFF.

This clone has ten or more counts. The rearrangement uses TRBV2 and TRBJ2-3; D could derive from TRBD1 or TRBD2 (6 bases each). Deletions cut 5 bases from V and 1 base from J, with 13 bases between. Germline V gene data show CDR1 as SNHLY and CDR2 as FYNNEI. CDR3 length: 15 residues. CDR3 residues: CASSSGQRGTDTQYF. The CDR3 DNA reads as TGTGCCAGCAGTTCCGGACAGCGGGGCACAGATACGCAGTATTTT.

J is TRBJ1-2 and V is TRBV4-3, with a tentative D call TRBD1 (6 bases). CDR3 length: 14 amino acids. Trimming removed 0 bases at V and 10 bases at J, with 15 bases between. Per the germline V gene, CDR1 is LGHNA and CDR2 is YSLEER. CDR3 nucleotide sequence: TGCGCCAGCAGCCAAGATTGGGGGCCGGGTGACTACACCTTC. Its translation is CASSQDWGPGDYTF.